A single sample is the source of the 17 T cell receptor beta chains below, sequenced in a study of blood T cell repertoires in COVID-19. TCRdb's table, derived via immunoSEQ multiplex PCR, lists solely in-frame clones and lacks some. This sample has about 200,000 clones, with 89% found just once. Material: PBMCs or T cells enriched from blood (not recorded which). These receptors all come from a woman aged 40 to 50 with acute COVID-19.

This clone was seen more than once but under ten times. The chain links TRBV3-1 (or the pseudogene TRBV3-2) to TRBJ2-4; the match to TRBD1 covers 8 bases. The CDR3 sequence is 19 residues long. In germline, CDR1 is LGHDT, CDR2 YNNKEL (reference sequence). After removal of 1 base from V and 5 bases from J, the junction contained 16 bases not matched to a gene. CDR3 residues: CASSQGWNRQGTGQNIQYF. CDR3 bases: TGTGCCAGCAGCCAAGGGTGGAATAGACAGGGGACGGGCCAAAACATTCAGTACTTC.

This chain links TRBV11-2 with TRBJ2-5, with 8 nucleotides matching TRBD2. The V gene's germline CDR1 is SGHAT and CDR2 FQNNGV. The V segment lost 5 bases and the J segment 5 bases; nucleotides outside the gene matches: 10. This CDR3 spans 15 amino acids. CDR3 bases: TGTGCCAGCAGCCCCCCGGGGGGGGCACGGGAGACCCAGTACTTC. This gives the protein CASSPPGGARETQYF. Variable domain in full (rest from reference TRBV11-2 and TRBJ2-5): EAGVAQSPRYKIIEKRQSVAFWCNPISGHATLYWYQQILGQGPKLLIQFQNNGVVDDSQLPKDRFSAERLKGVDSTLKIQPAKLEDSAVYLCASSPPGGARETQYFGPGTRLLVL.

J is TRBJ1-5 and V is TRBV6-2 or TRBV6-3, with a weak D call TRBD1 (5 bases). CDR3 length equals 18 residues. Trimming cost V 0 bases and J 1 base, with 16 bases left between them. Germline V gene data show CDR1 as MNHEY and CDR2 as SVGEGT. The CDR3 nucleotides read TGTGCCAGCAGTTACTCGATAACTTCAAGGGGCAGCAATCAGCCCCAGCATTTT. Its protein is CASSYSITSRGSNQPQHF.

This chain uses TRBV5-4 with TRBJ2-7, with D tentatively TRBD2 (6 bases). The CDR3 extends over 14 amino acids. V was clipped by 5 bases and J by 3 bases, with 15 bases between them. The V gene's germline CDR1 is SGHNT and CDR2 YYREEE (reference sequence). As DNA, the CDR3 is TGTGCCAGCAGTTCAGCAGGGACTTACTACGAGCAGTACTTC. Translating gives CASSSAGTYYEQYF.

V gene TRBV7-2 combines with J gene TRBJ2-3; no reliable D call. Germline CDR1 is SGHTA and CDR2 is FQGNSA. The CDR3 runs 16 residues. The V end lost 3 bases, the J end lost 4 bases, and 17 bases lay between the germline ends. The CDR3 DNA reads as TGTGCCAGCAGCTTCTCCCCCCCGGGTGTGGCAGATACGCAGTATTTT. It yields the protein CASSFSPPGVADTQYF.

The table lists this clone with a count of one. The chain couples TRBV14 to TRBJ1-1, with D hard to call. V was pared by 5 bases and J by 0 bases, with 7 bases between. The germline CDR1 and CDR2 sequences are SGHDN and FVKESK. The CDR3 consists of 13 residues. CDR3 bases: TGTGCCAGCAGCGTAGCCATGAACACTGAAGCTTTCTTT. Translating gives CASSVAMNTEAFF.

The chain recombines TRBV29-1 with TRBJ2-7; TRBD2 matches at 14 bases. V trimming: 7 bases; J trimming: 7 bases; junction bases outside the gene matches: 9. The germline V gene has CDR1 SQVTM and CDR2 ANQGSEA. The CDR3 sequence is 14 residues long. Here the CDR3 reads CSARGTSGGVEQYF. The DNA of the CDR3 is TGCAGCGCCCGAGGGACTAGCGGGGGAGTTGAGCAGTACTTC.

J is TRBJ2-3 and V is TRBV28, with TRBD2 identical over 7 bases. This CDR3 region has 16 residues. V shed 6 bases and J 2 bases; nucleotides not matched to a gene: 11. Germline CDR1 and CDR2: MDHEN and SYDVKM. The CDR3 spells CASRPERGGSTDTQYF. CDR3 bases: TGTGCCAGCAGACCAGAACGCGGGGGTTCCACAGATACGCAGTATTTT.

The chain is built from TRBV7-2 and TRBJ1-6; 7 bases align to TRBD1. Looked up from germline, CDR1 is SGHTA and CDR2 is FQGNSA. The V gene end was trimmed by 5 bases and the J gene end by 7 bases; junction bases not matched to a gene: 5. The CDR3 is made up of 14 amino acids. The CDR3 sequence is CASSPGQENSPLHF. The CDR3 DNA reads TGTGCCAGCAGCCCAGGACAGGAGAATTCACCCCTCCACTTT.

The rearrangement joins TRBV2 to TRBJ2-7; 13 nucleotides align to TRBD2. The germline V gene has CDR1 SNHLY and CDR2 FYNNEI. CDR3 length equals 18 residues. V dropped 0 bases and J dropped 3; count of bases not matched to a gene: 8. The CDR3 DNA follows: TGTGCCAGCAGTGAAGCGGGAGGGACTAGCGGGGACCACTACGAGCAGTACTTC. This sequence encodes CASSEAGGTSGDHYEQYF.

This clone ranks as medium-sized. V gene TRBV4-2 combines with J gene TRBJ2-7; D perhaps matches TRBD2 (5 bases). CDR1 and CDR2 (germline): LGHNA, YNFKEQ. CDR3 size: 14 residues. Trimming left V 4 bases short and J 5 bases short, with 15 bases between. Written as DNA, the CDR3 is TGTGCCAGCAGCCCCGGGAACGAAGCCCACGAGCAGTACTTC. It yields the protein CASSPGNEAHEQYF.

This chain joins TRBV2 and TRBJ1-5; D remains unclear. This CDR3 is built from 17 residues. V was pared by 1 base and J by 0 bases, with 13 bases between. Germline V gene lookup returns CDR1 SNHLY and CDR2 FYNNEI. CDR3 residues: CASSEEEDTYSNQPQHF. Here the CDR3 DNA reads TGTGCCAGCAGTGAAGAAGAAGACACCTATAGCAATCAGCCCCAGCATTTT.

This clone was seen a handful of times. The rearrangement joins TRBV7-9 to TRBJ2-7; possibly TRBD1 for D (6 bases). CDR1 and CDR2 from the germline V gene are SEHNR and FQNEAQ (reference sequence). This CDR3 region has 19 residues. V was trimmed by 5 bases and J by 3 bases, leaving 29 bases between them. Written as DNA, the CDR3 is TGTGCCAGCAGCGGGGCCCCCGGGACAAGCCCGGCCCGGATCTACGAGCAGTACTTC. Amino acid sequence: CASSGAPGTSPARIYEQYF.

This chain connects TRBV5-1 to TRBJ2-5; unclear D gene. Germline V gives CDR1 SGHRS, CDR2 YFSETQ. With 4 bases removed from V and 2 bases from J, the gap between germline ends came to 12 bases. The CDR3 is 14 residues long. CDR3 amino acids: CASSPVAGQETQYF. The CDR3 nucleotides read TGCGCCAGCAGCCCCGTGGCCGGGCAAGAGACCCAGTACTTC.

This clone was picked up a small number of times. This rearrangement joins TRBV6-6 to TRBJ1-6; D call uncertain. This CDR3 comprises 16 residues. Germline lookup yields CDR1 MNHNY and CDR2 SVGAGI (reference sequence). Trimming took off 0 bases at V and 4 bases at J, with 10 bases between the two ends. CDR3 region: CASSYSTQSYNSPLHF. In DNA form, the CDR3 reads TGTGCCAGCAGTTACTCGACTCAGTCATATAATTCACCCCTCCACTTT.

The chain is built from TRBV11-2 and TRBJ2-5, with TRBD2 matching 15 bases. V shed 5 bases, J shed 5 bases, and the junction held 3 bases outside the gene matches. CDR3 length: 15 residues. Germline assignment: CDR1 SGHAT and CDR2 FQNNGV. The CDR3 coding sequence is TGTGCCAGCAGCCCCGGGACTAGCGGGAGGGAGACCCAGTACTTC. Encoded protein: CASSPGTSGRETQYF.

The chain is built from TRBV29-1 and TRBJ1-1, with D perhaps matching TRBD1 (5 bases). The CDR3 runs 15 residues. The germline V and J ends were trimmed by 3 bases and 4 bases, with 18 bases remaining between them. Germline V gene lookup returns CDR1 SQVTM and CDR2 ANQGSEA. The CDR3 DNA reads TGCAGCGTTGAGAGAGAGGACACGAGGAGCACTGAAGCTTTCTTT. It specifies CSVEREDTRSTEAFF. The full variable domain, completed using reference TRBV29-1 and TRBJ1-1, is SAVISQKPSRDICQRGTSLTIQCQVDSQVTMMFWYRQQPGQSLTLIATANQGSEATYESGFVIDKFPISRPNLTFSTLTVSNMSPEDSSIYLCSVEREDTRSTEAFFGQGTRLTVV.